This T cell receptor beta chain was identified during a study of cytomegalovirus exposure and HLA in healthy donors. CDR3 length: 14 residues. CDR1 is SNHLY and CDR2 is FYNNEI in the germline V gene. V shed 7 bases and J 5 bases; nucleotides not matched to a gene: 9. The primer mix had 60 Vbeta and 13 Jbeta primers. The table came from immunoSEQ multiplex PCR; TCRdb's copy has only in-frame clones and leaves some out. Counted here are more than 150,000 clones, 75% to 80% occurring once; the ten biggest clones make up about 14%. The gene calls are TRBV2 and TRBJ1-2, with TRBD1 matching over 8 bases. The TCR comes from a man between 45 and 60 years old in good health and CMV-seropositive. The sample was PBMCs. The DNA for the CDR3 is TGTGCCAGCATCCGGACAGGGTTGGGGTATGGCTACACCTTC. It is translated as CASIRTGLGYGYTF.